The 6 T cell receptor beta chains below all came from one sample that was sequenced in a study of T cell changes during pregnancy in multiple sclerosis. Libraries were prepared by immunoSEQ multiplex PCR; TCRdb keeps only in-frame clonotypes and omits some of them. This sample has roughly 40,000 clones; approximately 94% occur once, and the top ten carry 1.5% to 2%. The sample consisted of peripheral blood, taken in the third trimester of pregnancy. These receptors were collected from a female donor with multiple sclerosis, enrolled in a pregnancy study.

The chain uses TRBV7-2 and TRBJ2-5; the D gene is possibly TRBD2 (5 bases). The V and J ends lost 5 bases and 2 bases respectively, with 15 bases between them. Germline loops: CDR1 SGHTA, CDR2 FQGNSA. The CDR3 sequence is 15 residues long. CDR3 protein: CASSQDGGPQETQYF. Written as DNA, the CDR3 is TGTGCCAGCAGCCAGGACGGAGGACCACAAGAGACCCAGTACTTC.

This rearrangement joins TRBV2 to TRBJ2-7; TRBD2 aligns across 10 bases. The V gene end was trimmed by 8 bases and the J gene end by 2 bases; junction bases not matched to a gene: 15. Germline loops: CDR1 SNHLY, CDR2 FYNNEI. This CDR3 spans 17 amino acids. CDR3 protein: CASHPAGRGLAAYEQYF. The CDR3, as DNA: TGTGCCAGCCACCCGGCGGGCAGAGGACTAGCGGCCTACGAGCAGTACTTC.

This chain uses TRBV7-8 with TRBJ1-1; a weak D match, TRBD1 (6 bases). Germline CDR1 reads SGHVS; CDR2 reads FQNEAQ. The CDR3 length is 15 residues. V lost 5 bases and J lost 4, with 17 bases in between. CDR3 DNA: TGTGCCAGCAGCGGGAGACAGGTTTCCCTCACTGAAGCTTTCTTT. The encoded protein is CASSGRQVSLTEAFF.

The chain recombines TRBV28 with TRBJ1-2; the D gene is possibly TRBD1 (6 bases). V gave up 6 bases and J gave up 4 bases, with 12 bases separating them. There are 13 residues in the CDR3. Germline V CDR1 and CDR2: MDHEN, SYDVKM. The CDR3 nucleotides read TGTGCCAGCAGCTCCAGGGGAATCTATGGCTACACCTTC. Translation gives CASSSRGIYGYTF.

The rearrangement links TRBV7-2 to TRBJ2-2, with D maybe TRBD2 (5 bases). Germline V lookup: CDR1 SGHTA, CDR2 FQGNSA. The CDR3 extends over 16 amino acids. With 4 bases removed from V and 1 base from J, the gap between germline ends came to 13 bases. CDR3 sequence (DNA): TGTGCCAGCAGCTATCGGGGAATCGGGAACACCGGGGAGCTGTTTTTT. Its translation: CASSYRGIGNTGELFF.

The chain recombines TRBV6-5 with TRBJ1-1, with 12 nucleotides matching TRBD1. The CDR3 totals 15 residues. The germline CDR1 and CDR2 sequences are MNHEY and SVGAGI. Trimming cost V 4 bases and J 8 bases; bases outside gene matches: 8. Written as DNA, the CDR3 is TGTGCCAGCAGTTCGGGACAGGGGGCGAAGGTGGAAGCTTTCTTT. Translation gives CASSSGQGAKVEAFF.